The 30 T cell receptor beta chains in this list originate from one sample, sequenced in a study of cytomegalovirus exposure and HLA in healthy donors. The table came from immunoSEQ multiplex PCR; TCRdb's copy has only in-frame clones and leaves some out. Among approximately 150,000 clones, about 91% were seen once, and the ten largest hold 4.5%. The sample taken for sequencing was PBMCs. The receptors shown here come from a man younger than 35 in good health and CMV-seropositive.

J is TRBJ2-7 and V is TRBV5-1; D might be TRBD2 (5 bases). Trimming removed 0 bases from V and 5 bases from J, with 12 bases in between. CDR1 SGHRS and CDR2 YFSETQ come from the germline V gene. The CDR3 length is 14 residues. The CDR3 nucleotides are TGCGCCAGCAGCTTGGATAGGGAGAGGAACGAGCAGTACTTC. Residues: CASSLDRERNEQYF. Looking up the rest from reference TRBV5-1 and TRBJ2-7 gives the full variable domain: KAGVTQTPRYLIKTRGQQVTLSCSPISGHRSVSWYQQTPGQGLQFLFEYFSETQRNKGNFPGRFSGRQFSNSRSEMNVSTLELGDSALYLCASSLDRERNEQYFGPGTRLTVT.

The V call is TRBV7-9, the J call TRBJ2-1; D gene ambiguous. The CDR3 length is 14 residues. Per germline, CDR1 SEHNR and CDR2 FQNEAQ (reference sequence). Trimming shortened V by 5 bases and J by 4 bases, and 12 bases separated the two germline ends. CDR3 sequence: CASSLLSSYNEQFF. For the CDR3, the DNA is TGTGCCAGCAGCCTCCTGAGTAGTTACAATGAGCAGTTCTTC.

The CDR3 DNA sequence: TGTGCCAGCAGCCAGACGGGCTACAATGAGCAGTTCTTC. It translates to CASSQTGYNEQFF. The V gene is TRBV5-6, the J gene TRBJ2-1; D gene unclear. V shed 4 bases and J shed 3 bases, with 8 bases lying between them. The V gene's germline CDR1 is SGHDT and CDR2 YYEEEE. The CDR3 contains 13 residues. Using reference TRBV5-6 and TRBJ2-1 for the parts outside the CDR3, the full variable domain is DAGVTQSPTHLIKTRGQQVTLRCSPKSGHDTVSWYQQALGQGPQFIFQYYEEEERQRGNFPDRFSGHQFPNYSSELNVNALLLGDSALYLCASSQTGYNEQFFGPGTRLTVL.

The chain combines TRBV4-1 with TRBJ2-7; 8 bases align to TRBD1. This CDR3 region has 14 residues. In germline, CDR1 is MGHRA, CDR2 YSYEKL. The V segment lost 4 bases and the J segment 3 bases; nucleotides outside the gene matches: 5. DNA of the CDR3: TGCGCCAGCAGCCCAGGACAGGGTCTCTACGAGCAGTACTTC. It is translated as CASSPGQGLYEQYF.

J is TRBJ1-1 and V is TRBV9; no definite D call. Germline loops: CDR1 SGDLS, CDR2 YYNGEE. The CDR3 runs 14 residues. Trimming took off 3 bases at V and 6 bases at J, with 15 bases between the two ends. In DNA, the CDR3 is TGTGCCAGCAGCGGGTATTCAGTCGAAGCTGAAGCTTTCTTT. Residues: CASSGYSVEAEAFF. Variable domain in full (rest from reference TRBV9 and TRBJ1-1): DSGVTQTPKHLITATGQRVTLRCSPRSGDLSVYWYQQSLDQGLQFLIQYYNGEERAKGNILERFSAQQFPDLHSELNLSSLELGDSALYFCASSGYSVEAEAFFGQGTRLTVV.

The genes are TRBV2 and TRBJ2-4; TRBD2 agrees at 7 bases. This CDR3 is built from 15 residues. Germline lookup yields CDR1 SNHLY and CDR2 FYNNEI. V shed 4 bases, J shed 12 bases, and the junction held 15 bases outside the gene matches. This CDR3 reads CASSGRTSLGVGQYF. For the CDR3, the DNA is TGTGCCAGCAGTGGAAGGACTAGTTTGGGGGTCGGTCAGTACTTC.

The V call is TRBV7-9, the J call TRBJ1-1; tentatively, D is TRBD1 (5 bases). Trimming pared 5 bases from V and 4 bases from J, leaving 14 bases between. The length of the CDR3 is 14 residues. The germline CDR1 and CDR2 sequences are SEHNR and FQNEAQ (reference sequence). The chain's CDR3 is CASSPWGVGTEAFF. The CDR3 DNA reads TGTGCCAGCAGCCCTTGGGGGGTTGGCACTGAAGCTTTCTTT.

The rearrangement links TRBV28 to TRBJ2-7, with D possibly being TRBD2 (6 bases). The CDR3 spans 14 residues. The V end lost 6 bases, the J end lost 2 bases, and 14 bases lay between the germline ends. Germline V gene sequence: CDR1 MDHEN, CDR2 SYDVKM. The CDR3 region is CASRKTGTPYEQYF. CDR3 DNA sequence: TGTGCCAGCAGAAAAACCGGGACTCCCTACGAGCAGTACTTC.

The V and J genes are TRBV2 and TRBJ2-1; 16 bases map to TRBD2. J was trimmed by 8 bases and V by 6 bases; bases with no gene match: 4. The CDR3 covers 15 residues. Germline assignment: CDR1 SNHLY and CDR2 FYNNEI. CDR3 sequence reads: CASRGTSGGAHEQFF. The CDR3 DNA reads as TGTGCCAGCAGAGGGACTAGCGGGGGGGCCCATGAGCAGTTCTTC. Supplemented by reference TRBV2 and TRBJ2-1, the full variable domain reads EPEVTQTPSHQVTQMGQEVILRCVPISNHLYFYWYRQILGQKVEFLVSFYNNEISEKSEIFDDQFSVERPDGSNFTLKIRSTKLEDSAMYFCASRGTSGGAHEQFFGPGTRLTVL.

The rearrangement links TRBV5-4 to TRBJ2-7, with 9 bases matching TRBD1. This CDR3 is built from 13 residues. Germline CDR1 is SGHNT and CDR2 is YYREEE (reference sequence). After removal of 0 bases from V and 8 bases from J, the junction contained 3 bases not matched to a gene. This CDR3 is CASSLGQGVKQYF. DNA for the CDR3: TGTGCCAGCAGCTTGGGACAGGGGGTGAAGCAGTACTTC.

The chain uses TRBV30 and TRBJ2-5, with TRBD1 as a possible D gene (6 bases). This CDR3 is built from 15 residues. Per the germline V gene, CDR1 is GTSNPN and CDR2 is SVGIG (reference sequence). The V end was cut by 4 bases, the J end by 7 bases, with 22 bases between. The CDR3 sequence is CAWISRDKASGTQYF. The CDR3 region has the DNA TGTGCCTGGATCAGCCGGGACAAGGCCTCAGGGACCCAGTACTTC.

This clone was seen more than once but under ten times. The V gene is TRBV18, the J gene TRBJ2-2; D is uncertain. Trimming left V 1 base short and J 1 base short, with 7 bases between. Germline V gene sequence: CDR1 KGHSH, CDR2 LQKENI. The CDR3 consists of 15 residues. The chain's CDR3 is CASSPLSENTGELFF. The CDR3 nucleotides read TGTGCCAGCTCACCACTGAGCGAGAACACCGGGGAGCTGTTTTTT. The full variable domain, completed using reference TRBV18 and TRBJ2-2, is NAGVMQNPRHLVRRRGQEARLRCSPMKGHSHVYWYRQLPEEGLKFMVYLQKENIIDESGMPKERFSAEFPKEGPSILRIQQVVRGDSAAYFCASSPLSENTGELFFGEGSRLTVL.

The chain is built from TRBV6-1 and TRBJ1-2; weak D call: TRBD1 (6 bases). V lost 3 bases and J 7 bases, leaving 15 bases between the germline ends. The CDR3 has 14 amino acids. CDR1 and CDR2 (germline): MNHNS, SASEGT. The CDR3 coding sequence is TGTGCCAGCAGTGAGTCGGGGGGCGCTTTTGGCTACACCTTC. Translated: CASSESGGAFGYTF.

The gene calls are TRBV27 and TRBJ2-1; 7 bases map to TRBD2. In germline, CDR1 is MNHEY, CDR2 SMNVEV (reference sequence). The CDR3 is 15 amino acids. V dropped 6 bases and J dropped 4; count of bases not matched to a gene: 9. For the CDR3, the DNA is TGTGCCAGCAGATCGAGTAGCGGGTCTTACAATGAGCAGTTCTTC. This translates into CASRSSSGSYNEQFF.

This clone appeared once. The chain employs TRBV5-1 and TRBJ1-2; D gene uncertain. V lost 4 bases and J 2 bases, leaving 9 bases between the germline ends. This CDR3 spans 13 amino acids. Germline loops: CDR1 SGHRS, CDR2 YFSETQ. The CDR3 spells CASSASQNYGYTF. CDR3 bases: TGCGCCAGCAGCGCGTCACAGAACTATGGCTACACCTTC.

The genes are TRBV2 and TRBJ2-3; 11 nucleotides line up with TRBD2. Per the germline V gene, CDR1 is SNHLY and CDR2 is FYNNEI. The length of the CDR3 is 17 residues. The V gene end was trimmed by 9 bases and the J gene end by 2 bases; junction bases not matched to a gene: 13. The CDR3: CASGQGEGLADTDTQYF. CDR3 sequence (DNA): TGTGCCAGTGGACAGGGCGAGGGACTAGCGGACACAGATACGCAGTATTTT.

V and J are TRBV5-4 and TRBJ1-1; no clear D gene. The CDR3 contains 16 residues. CDR1 and CDR2 (germline): SGHNT, YYREEE (reference sequence). Trimming shortened V by 3 bases and J by 1 base, and 16 bases separated the two germline ends. The CDR3 loop is CASSSNRVHWNTEAFF. DNA for the CDR3: TGTGCCAGCAGCTCAAACCGCGTTCATTGGAACACTGAAGCTTTCTTT.

This chain connects TRBV28 to TRBJ1-5; 7 bases line up with TRBD1. Per germline, CDR1 MDHEN and CDR2 SYDVKM. The CDR3 is 14 residues long. V dropped 7 bases and J dropped 4; count of bases not matched to a gene: 7. Here the CDR3 reads CASTRGDRNQPQHF. CDR3 bases: TGTGCCAGCACCCGAGGGGACAGAAATCAGCCCCAGCATTTT.

This clone was counted once. The chain has TRBV5-1 and TRBJ2-2; D is perhaps TRBD1 (6 bases). The V end was cut by 2 bases, the J end by 3 bases, with 8 bases between. The CDR3 is 14 amino acids. The V gene's germline CDR1 is SGHRS and CDR2 YFSETQ. CDR3 sequence: CASSFRGDTGELFF. DNA for the CDR3: TGCGCCAGCAGCTTCAGGGGCGACACCGGGGAGCTGTTTTTT.

This chain links TRBV6-1 with TRBJ2-7; TRBD1 matches 9 bases. There are 14 residues in the CDR3. Unmatched junction bases numbered 11, after V lost 10 bases and J lost 4 bases. In germline, CDR1 is MNHNS, CDR2 SASEGT. CDR3 amino acids: CATVPGQGTYEQYF. CDR3 DNA: TGTGCCACCGTACCGGGACAGGGTACGTACGAGCAGTACTTC.

The J gene is TRBJ2-7, the V gene TRBV11-3, with 7 bases aligning to TRBD2. The trim removed 6 bases at V and 0 bases at J, leaving 8 bases unmatched. The CDR3 has 15 residues. CDR1 is SGHNT and CDR2 is YENEEA in the germline V gene. DNA of the CDR3: TGTGCCAGCAGTCCTACTAGCGAGAGCTCCTACGAGCAGTACTTC. Its protein product is CASSPTSESSYEQYF. The full variable domain, rest sourced from reference TRBV11-3 and TRBJ2-7, is EAGVVQSPRYKIIEKKQPVAFWCNPISGHNTLYWYLQNLGQGPELLIRYENEEAVDDSQLPKDRFSAERLKGVDSTLKIQPAELGDSAVYLCASSPTSESSYEQYFGPGTRLTVT.

This rearrangement joins TRBV5-4 to TRBJ1-2; D remains unclear. Trimming pared 0 bases from V and 1 base from J, leaving 7 bases between. Looked up from germline, CDR1 is SGHNT and CDR2 is YYREEE (reference sequence). The CDR3 runs to 14 residues. The CDR3 loop reads CASSLVRGNYGYTF. DNA of the CDR3: TGTGCCAGCAGCTTGGTACGGGGTAACTATGGCTACACCTTC.

The chain has TRBV4-1 and TRBJ2-1, with D tentatively TRBD2 (5 bases). This CDR3 is 15 amino acids long. The germline gives CDR1 MGHRA, CDR2 YSYEKL. The V and J ends lost 1 base and 4 bases respectively, with 11 bases between them. The CDR3 here is CASSQGGGRYNEQFF. Written as DNA, the CDR3 is TGCGCCAGCAGCCAAGGAGGCGGGCGGTACAATGAGCAGTTCTTC.

This rearrangement joins TRBV28 to TRBJ2-2; D unresolved. V gave up 5 bases and J gave up 1 base, with 14 bases separating them. The CDR3 is 16 amino acids. CDR1 and CDR2 (germline): MDHEN, SYDVKM. CDR3 sequence: CASSRPGILNTGELFF. The CDR3 region has the DNA TGTGCCAGCAGTCGCCCAGGAATTTTGAACACCGGGGAGCTGTTTTTT.

This sequence joins TRBV27 and TRBJ2-3; TRBD2 matches 7 bases. The V and J ends lost 6 bases and 4 bases, in that order; junction bases with no gene match: 16. Germline V lookup: CDR1 MNHEY, CDR2 SMNVEV (reference sequence). The CDR3 is 17 amino acids. The CDR3 region has the DNA TGTGCCAGCAGCCCCTCGCGGGAGCGAGGGAAGCCAGATACGCAGTATTTT. Protein product: CASSPSRERGKPDTQYF.

This clone was observed once. The rearrangement links TRBV27 to TRBJ2-1; TRBD2 matches at 13 bases. The CDR3 sequence is 16 residues long. Germline V gene sequence: CDR1 MNHEY, CDR2 SMNVEV (reference sequence). J lost 4 bases, V lost 4 bases, and 4 bases had no gene match. The DNA for the CDR3 is TGTGCCAGCAGTTCTGGACTAGCGGGGGTATACAATGAGCAGTTCTTC. It translates to CASSSGLAGVYNEQFF.

The gene calls are TRBV5-1 and TRBJ2-1, with 12 bases identical to TRBD2. The CDR3 covers 15 residues. V trimming: 7 bases; J trimming: 3 bases; junction bases outside the gene matches: 5. CDR1 SGHRS and CDR2 YFSETQ come from the germline V gene. CDR3 in amino acids: CASRLGLAGYNEQFF. Written as DNA, the CDR3 is TGCGCCAGCCGCCTGGGACTAGCGGGCTACAATGAGCAGTTCTTC.

The V call is TRBV19, the J call TRBJ2-5; the D is unclear. This CDR3 is built from 12 residues. Germline CDR1 reads LNHDA; CDR2 reads SQIVND (reference sequence). V lost 4 bases and J 5 bases, leaving 8 bases between the germline ends. In DNA form, the CDR3 reads TGTGCCAGTAGTAGTGCTCGGGAGACCCAGTACTTC. Its translation is CASSSARETQYF.

The chain couples TRBV19 to TRBJ1-2, with TRBD1 matching 7 bases. Germline V gene sequence: CDR1 LNHDA, CDR2 SQIVND (reference sequence). This CDR3 is built from 13 residues. After removal of 3 bases from V and 10 bases from J, the junction contained 8 bases not matched to a gene. The DNA for the CDR3 is TGTGCCAGTAGTATCACAGGGGTGGGACTCTACACCTTC. Amino acid sequence: CASSITGVGLYTF.

This clone came up a few times. The chain joins TRBV28 to TRBJ1-5, with 7 bases lining up with TRBD1. Germline lookup yields CDR1 MDHEN and CDR2 SYDVKM. The CDR3 loop spans 18 amino acids. J was trimmed by 2 bases and V by 2 bases; bases with no gene match: 12. The CDR3, as DNA: TGTGCCAGCAGTTTAAACAGGGGTTTGGCCAGTCGCAATCAGCCCCAGCATTTT. Its protein product is CASSLNRGLASRNQPQHF.